This TCR beta chain was recovered during a study of T cells expressing NK-cell markers. Points from the study as a whole: For a handful of donors, the dominant NKG2C+ clonotypes made up roughly 1.0-8% of their CD8+ T cells. No clear determination of HCMV specificity was made for expanded NKG2C+ T cell clones. The CD3+CD56-NKG2C+ fraction of several donors was also led by these clonotypes.

The CDR3 spans 12 residues. The germline V gene has CDR1 SQVTM and CDR2 ANQGSEA. Scientists made TCR beta cDNA using 5'RACE template switching with UMIs. TCRdb reprocessed the 5' RACE reads, with one entry per CDR3 protein and no DNA. Here the sample table reports about 380,000 distinct CDR3 sequences. In regard to this clonotype: Its antigen is not identified.

The chain combines TRBV29-1 with TRBJ2-1; with no DNA, the TCRdb D assignment of TRBD1 cannot be verified. Specimen: blood T cells: a sorted CD56 or NKG2C T cell subset, CD4+ or CD8+ T cells, or bulk PBMC T cells (not recorded which). This TCR came from a man aged 18 to 69 in good health. The CDR3 region is CSTRRGNNEQFF.